This TCR beta chain came from a study of Graves' ophthalmopathy and Graves' hyperthyroidism. The wider study: Researchers classed hyperthyroidism as stable given no ophthalmopathy within 18 months of follow-up.

Scientists amplified the TCR beta CDR3 regions from RNA transcripts. The first round was an RT-PCR with HTBI primers, and the second round was a multiplex PCR. TCRdb itself ran the multiplex PCR reads through MiXCR, one entry per CDR3 protein. The table records approximately 1.2 million distinct CDR3 sequences, approximately 35% of them present only once. CDR1 and CDR2 from the germline V gene are ENHRY and SYGVKD. J was trimmed by 6 bases and V by 5 bases; bases with no gene match: 0. This CDR3 is built from 12 residues. At least ten counts were recorded for this clonotype. The TCR originated in an adult man with Graves' hyperthyroidism. Sequenced sample: peripheral blood or thyroid tissue (not recorded which). The chain uses TRBV10-3 and TRBJ2-2; TRBD1 matches 7 bases. CDR3 nucleotides: TGTGCCATCAGTACAGGGGCCGGGGAGCTGTTTTTT. Amino acid sequence: CAISTGAGELFF.